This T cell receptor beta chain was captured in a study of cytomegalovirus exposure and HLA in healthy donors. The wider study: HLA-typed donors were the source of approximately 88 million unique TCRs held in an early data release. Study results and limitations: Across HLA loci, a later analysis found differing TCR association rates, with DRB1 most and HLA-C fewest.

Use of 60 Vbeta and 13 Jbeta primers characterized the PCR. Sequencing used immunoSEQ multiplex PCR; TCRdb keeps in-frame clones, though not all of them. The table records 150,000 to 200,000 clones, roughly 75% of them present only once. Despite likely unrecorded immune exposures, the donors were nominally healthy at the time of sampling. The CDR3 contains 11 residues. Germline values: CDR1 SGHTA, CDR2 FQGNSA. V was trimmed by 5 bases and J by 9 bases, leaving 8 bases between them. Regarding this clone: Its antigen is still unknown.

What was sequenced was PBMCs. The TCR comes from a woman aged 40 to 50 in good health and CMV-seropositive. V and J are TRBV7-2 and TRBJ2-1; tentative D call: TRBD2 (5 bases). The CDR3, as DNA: TGTGCCAGCAGCCGACGGGGTGAGCAGTTCTTC. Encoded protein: CASSRRGEQFF.